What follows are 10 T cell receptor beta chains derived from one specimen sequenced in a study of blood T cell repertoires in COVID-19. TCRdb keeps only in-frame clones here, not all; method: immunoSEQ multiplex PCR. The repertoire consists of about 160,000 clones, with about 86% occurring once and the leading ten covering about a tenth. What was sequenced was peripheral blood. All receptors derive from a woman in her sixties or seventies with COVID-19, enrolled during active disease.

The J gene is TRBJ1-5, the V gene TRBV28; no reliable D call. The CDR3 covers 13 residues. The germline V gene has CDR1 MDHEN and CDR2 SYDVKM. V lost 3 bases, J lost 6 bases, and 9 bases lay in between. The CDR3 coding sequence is TGTGCCAGCAGTTTCTTGGGAGCTCAGCCCCAGCATTTT. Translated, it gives CASSFLGAQPQHF.

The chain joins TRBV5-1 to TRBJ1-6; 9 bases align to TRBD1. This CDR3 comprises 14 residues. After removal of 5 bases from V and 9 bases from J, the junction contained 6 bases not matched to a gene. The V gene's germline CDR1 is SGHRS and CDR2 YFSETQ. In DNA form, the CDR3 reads TGCGCCAGCAGACCCGGGACAGGGAGTTCACCCCTCCACTTT. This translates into CASRPGTGSSPLHF.

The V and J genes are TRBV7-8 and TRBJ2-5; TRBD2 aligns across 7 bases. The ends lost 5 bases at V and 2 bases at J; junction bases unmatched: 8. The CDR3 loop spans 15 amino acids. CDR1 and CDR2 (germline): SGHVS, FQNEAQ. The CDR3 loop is CASSPHWTSQETQYF. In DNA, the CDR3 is TGTGCCAGCAGCCCACACTGGACTAGTCAAGAGACCCAGTACTTC.

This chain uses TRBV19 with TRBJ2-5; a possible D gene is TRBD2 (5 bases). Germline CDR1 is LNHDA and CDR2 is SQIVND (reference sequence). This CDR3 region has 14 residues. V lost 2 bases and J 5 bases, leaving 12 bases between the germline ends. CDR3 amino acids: CASSISGVGETQYF. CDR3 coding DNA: TGTGCCAGTAGTATATCCGGGGTCGGCGAGACCCAGTACTTC. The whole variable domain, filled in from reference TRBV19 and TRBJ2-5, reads DGGITQSPKYLFRKEGQNVTLSCEQNLNHDAMYWYRQDPGQGLRLIYYSQIVNDFQKGDIAEGYSVSREKKESFPLTVTSAQKNPTAFYLCASSISGVGETQYFGPGTRLLVL.

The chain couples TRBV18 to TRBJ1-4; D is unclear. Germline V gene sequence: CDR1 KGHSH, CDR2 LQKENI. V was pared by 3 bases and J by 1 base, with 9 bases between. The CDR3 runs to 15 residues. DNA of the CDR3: TGTGCCAGCTCACCCCTGAGTGGAACTAATGAAAAACTGTTTTTT. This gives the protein CASSPLSGTNEKLFF.

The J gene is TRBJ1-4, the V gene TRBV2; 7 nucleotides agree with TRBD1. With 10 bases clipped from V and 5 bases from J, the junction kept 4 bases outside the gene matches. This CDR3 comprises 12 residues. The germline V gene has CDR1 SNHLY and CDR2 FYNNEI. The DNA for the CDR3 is TGTGCCACTGCCAGGGGGAATGAAAAACTGTTTTTT. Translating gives CATARGNEKLFF. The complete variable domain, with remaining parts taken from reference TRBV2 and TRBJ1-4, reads EPEVTQTPSHQVTQMGQEVILRCVPISNHLYFYWYRQILGQKVEFLVSFYNNEISEKSEIFDDQFSVERPDGSNFTLKIRSTKLEDSAMYFCATARGNEKLFFGSGTQLSVL.

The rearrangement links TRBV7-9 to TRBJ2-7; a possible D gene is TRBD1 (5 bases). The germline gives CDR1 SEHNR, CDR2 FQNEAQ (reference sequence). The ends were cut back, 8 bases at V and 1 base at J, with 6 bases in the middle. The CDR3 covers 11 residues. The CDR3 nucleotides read TGTGCCAGCGGGGCTTCCTACGAGCAGTACTTC. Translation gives CASGASYEQYF. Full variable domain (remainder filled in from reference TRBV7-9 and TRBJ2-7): DTGVSQNPRHKITKRGQNVTFRCDPISEHNRLYWYRQTLGQGPEFLTYFQNEAQLEKSRLLSDRFSAERPKGSFSTLEIQRTEQGDSAMYLCASGASYEQYFGPGTRLTVT.

The CDR3 here is CASSANGQVNTEAFF. Written as DNA, the CDR3 is TGTGCCAGCAGCGCGAACGGACAGGTTAACACTGAAGCTTTCTTT. V gene TRBV11-1 combines with J gene TRBJ1-1; TRBD1 matches at 7 bases. Germline V lookup: CDR1 SGHAT, CDR2 FQDESV (reference sequence). The ends lost 5 bases at V and 2 bases at J; junction bases unmatched: 8. CDR3 length: 15 residues.

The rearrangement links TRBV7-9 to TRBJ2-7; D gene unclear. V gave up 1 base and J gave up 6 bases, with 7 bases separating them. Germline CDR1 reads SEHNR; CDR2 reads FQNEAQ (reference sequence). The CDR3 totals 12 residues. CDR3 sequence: CASSLDWSEQYF. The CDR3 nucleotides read TGTGCCAGCAGCTTAGATTGGAGCGAGCAGTACTTC.

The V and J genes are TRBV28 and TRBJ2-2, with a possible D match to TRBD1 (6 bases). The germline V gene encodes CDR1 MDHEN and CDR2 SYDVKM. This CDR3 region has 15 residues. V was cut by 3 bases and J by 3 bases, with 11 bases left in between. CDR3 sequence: CASSFVHRDTGELFF. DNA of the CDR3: TGTGCCAGCAGTTTTGTACACAGGGACACCGGGGAGCTGTTTTTT.